This T cell receptor beta chain was identified in a study of shared clonotypes between healthy human individuals. Per the germline V gene, CDR1 is MNHEY and CDR2 is SVGAGI. This CDR3 has 15 residues. After removal of 6 bases from V and 2 bases from J, the junction contained 2 bases not matched to a gene. Sequencing was performed with immunoSEQ multiplex PCR; in TCRdb, only in-frame clones are kept and a portion is missing. Among about 1.1 million clones listed, about four fifths were seen once. Sequenced: memory CD4+ T cells from PBMCs. Subset denoted: CD45RA-negative fraction. The receptor comes from a man aged 18 to 30 in good health. Some clones in this sample may be carry-over from other donors' samples. The chain has TRBV6-5 and TRBJ2-7; 15 bases map to TRBD2. CDR3 protein: CASRGLAGGAYEQYF. As DNA, the CDR3 is TGTGCCAGCAGAGGACTAGCGGGAGGGGCCTACGAGCAGTACTTC.